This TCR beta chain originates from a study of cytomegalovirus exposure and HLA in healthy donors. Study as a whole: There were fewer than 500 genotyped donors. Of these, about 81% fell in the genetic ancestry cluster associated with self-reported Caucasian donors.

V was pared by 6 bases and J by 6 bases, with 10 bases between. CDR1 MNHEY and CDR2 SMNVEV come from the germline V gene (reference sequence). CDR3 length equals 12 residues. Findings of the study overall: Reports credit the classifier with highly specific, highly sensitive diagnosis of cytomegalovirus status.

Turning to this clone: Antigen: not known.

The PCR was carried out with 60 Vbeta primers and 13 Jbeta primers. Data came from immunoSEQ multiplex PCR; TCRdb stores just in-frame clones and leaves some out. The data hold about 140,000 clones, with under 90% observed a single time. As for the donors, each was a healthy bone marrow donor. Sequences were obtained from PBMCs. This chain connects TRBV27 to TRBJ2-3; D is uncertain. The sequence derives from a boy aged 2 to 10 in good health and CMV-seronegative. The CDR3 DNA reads TGTGCCAGCAGACCTAATCGGGATACGCAGTATTTT. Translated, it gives CASRPNRDTQYF.